One T cell receptor beta chain is described in this entry. The sample originates from a study of T-cell reconstitution after alpha-beta-depleted transplantation in children. Preparation of the TCRbeta library used unique molecular identifiers. TCRdb processed the PCR reads anew with MiXCR; each CDR3 protein has one entry. The data contain some 340,000 distinct CDR3 sequences, under 13% of them singletons. The specimen comprised PBMCs from the stem cell graft donor, sampled from the stem cell graft. This receptor was taken from a human donor who donated a stem cell graft to a child with acute lymphoblastic leukemia.

The CDR3 is CASSQDAGIGVNTGELFF. The CDR3, as DNA: TGCGCCAGCAGCCAAGATGCCGGGATTGGCGTTAACACCGGGGAGCTGTTTTTT. This chain uses TRBV4-1 with TRBJ2-2, with D possibly TRBD2 on 5 matching bases. Deletions cut 0 bases from V and 2 bases from J, with 16 bases between. The germline CDR1 and CDR2 sequences are MGHRA and YSYEKL. This CDR3 is 18 amino acids long.